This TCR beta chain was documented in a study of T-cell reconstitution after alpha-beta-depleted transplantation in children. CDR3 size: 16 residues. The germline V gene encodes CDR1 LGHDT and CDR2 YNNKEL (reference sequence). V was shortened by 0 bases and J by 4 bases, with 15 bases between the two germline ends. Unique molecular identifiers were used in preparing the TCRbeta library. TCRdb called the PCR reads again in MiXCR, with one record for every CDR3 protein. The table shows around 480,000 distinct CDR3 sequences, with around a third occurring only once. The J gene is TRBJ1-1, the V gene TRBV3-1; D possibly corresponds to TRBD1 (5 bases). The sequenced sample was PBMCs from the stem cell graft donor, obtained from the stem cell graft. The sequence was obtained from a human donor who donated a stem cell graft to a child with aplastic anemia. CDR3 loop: CASSQEYGGVSTEAFF. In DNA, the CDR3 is TGTGCCAGCAGCCAAGAGTATGGGGGGGTAAGCACTGAAGCTTTCTTT.